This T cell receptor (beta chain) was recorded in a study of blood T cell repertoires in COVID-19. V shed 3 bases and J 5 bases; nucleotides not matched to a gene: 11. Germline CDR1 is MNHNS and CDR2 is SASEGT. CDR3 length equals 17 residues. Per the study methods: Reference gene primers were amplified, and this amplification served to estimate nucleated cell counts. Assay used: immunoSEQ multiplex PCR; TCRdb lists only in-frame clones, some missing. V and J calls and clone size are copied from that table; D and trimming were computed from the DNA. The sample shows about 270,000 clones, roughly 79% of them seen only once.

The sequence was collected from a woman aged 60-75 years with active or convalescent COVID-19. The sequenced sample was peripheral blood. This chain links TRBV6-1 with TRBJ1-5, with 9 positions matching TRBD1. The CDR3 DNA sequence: TGTGCCAGCAGTGATACCTTAACAGGGGGCAATTATCAGCCCCAGCATTTT. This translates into CASSDTLTGGNYQPQHF.